The rows below give T cell receptor beta chains drawn from one sample of a study of shared clonotypes between healthy human individuals. This table comes from immunoSEQ multiplex PCR, and its TCRdb copy is limited to in-frame clones, with some not included. The repertoire holds nearly 500,000 clones, with 76% as singletons. Material: PBMCs. Every receptor here comes from a woman between 40 and 55 years old in good health. Some clones in this sample may be carry-over from other donors' samples. Both conserved end residues are part of each CDR3. The D gene is left open where the match is weak. Not every row has a clone size; where given, it reads once, few, many or a size class.

V gene: TRBV19
D gene: TRBD1
J gene: TRBJ2-3
clone size: once
CDR3 DNA: TGTGCCAGTAGTATCGACAGGGTGGGAGATACGCAGTATTTT
CDR3 protein: CASSIDRVGDTQYF

V gene: TRBV5-5
D gene: TRBD2
J gene: TRBJ2-7
clone size: .
CDR3 DNA: TGTGCCAGCAGCTGGCGGGGGGCCGTCGACGAGCAGTACTTC
CDR3 protein: CASSWRGAVDEQYF

V gene: TRBV27
D gene: TRBD1
J gene: TRBJ1-1
clone size: once
CDR3 DNA: TGTGCCAGCAGTTTCGGGGCTTTTTTAGGACAGGGTCGGATGAACACTGAAGCTTTCTTT
CDR3 protein: CASSFGAFLGQGRMNTEAFF

V gene: TRBV7-9
D gene: .
J gene: TRBJ2-7
clone size: .
CDR3 DNA: TGTGCCAGCAGTTCGGACCACTACGAGCAGTACTTC
CDR3 protein: CASSSDHYEQYF

V gene: TRBV28
D gene: .
J gene: TRBJ2-5
clone size: .
CDR3 DNA: TGTGCCAGCAGTTTAAGTCCGGCAGTAACAGAGACCCAGTACTTC
CDR3 protein: CASSLSPAVTETQYF

V gene: TRBV18
D gene: .
J gene: TRBJ1-4
clone size: once
CDR3 DNA: TGTGCCAGCTCACCGGACGCGTGGATTGAAAAACTGTTTTTT
CDR3 protein: CASSPDAWIEKLFF

V gene: TRBV10-2
D gene: TRBD2
J gene: TRBJ2-7
clone size: .
CDR3 DNA: TGCGCCAGCAGGCTAGCGGGAGGGCTCGACGAGCAGTACTTC
CDR3 protein: CASRLAGGLDEQYF

V gene: TRBV28
D gene: TRBD1
J gene: TRBJ1-1
clone size: few
CDR3 DNA: TGTGCCAGCAGTTCGGGACAGGGTAATACTGAAGCTTTCTTT
CDR3 protein: CASSSGQGNTEAFF

V gene: TRBV5-1
D gene: TRBD1
J gene: TRBJ2-7
clone size: once
CDR3 DNA: TGCGCCAGCAGCTTGTGGGCAGGGGGAGAGCAGTACTTC
CDR3 protein: CASSLWAGGEQYF

V gene: TRBV7-9
D gene: .
J gene: TRBJ2-5
clone size: .
CDR3 DNA: TGTGCCAGCAGCTTTGGGGCCAGGCGTGAGACCCAGTACTTC
CDR3 protein: CASSFGARRETQYF

V gene: TRBV19
D gene: .
J gene: TRBJ1-5
clone size: .
CDR3 DNA: TGTGCCAGTAGTATCCCGGGAACAGGGAGGCAGCCCCAGCATTTT
CDR3 protein: CASSIPGTGRQPQHF

V gene: TRBV4-3
D gene: TRBD1
J gene: TRBJ2-7
clone size: few
CDR3 DNA: TGCGCCAGCAGCCAAGAGTATAGGGGGCTCCTAGGATCCTACGAGCAGTACTTC
CDR3 protein: CASSQEYRGLLGSYEQYF

V gene: TRBV5-1
D gene: .
J gene: TRBJ1-3
clone size: few
CDR3 DNA: TGCGCCAGCAGCTTGGCCCAGGGGACCACTTCTGGAAACACCATATATTTT
CDR3 protein: CASSLAQGTTSGNTIYF

V gene: TRBV7-9
D gene: TRBD2
J gene: TRBJ2-3
clone size: .
CDR3 DNA: TGTGCCAGCAGCCCCCGGGGACTAGCGGGAACAGATACGCAGTATTTT
CDR3 protein: CASSPRGLAGTDTQYF

V gene: TRBV18
D gene: .
J gene: TRBJ2-5
clone size: .
CDR3 DNA: TGTGCCAGCTCACCACCGTCGGGGTGGGAGACCCAGTACTTC
CDR3 protein: CASSPPSGWETQYF

V gene: TRBV19
D gene: .
J gene: TRBJ2-1
clone size: few
CDR3 DNA: TGTGCCAGTAGTATAGGACTCCTCAATGAGCAGTTCTTC
CDR3 protein: CASSIGLLNEQFF

V gene: TRBV18
D gene: .
J gene: TRBJ2-1
clone size: .
CDR3 DNA: TGTGCCAGCTCACCAGGGCAGGGGCTGGCCTACAATGAGCAGTTCTTC
CDR3 protein: CASSPGQGLAYNEQFF

V gene: TRBV5-1
D gene: .
J gene: TRBJ1-1
clone size: once
CDR3 DNA: TGCGCCAGCAGCTTGCCCATGAGCACTGAAGCTTTCTTT
CDR3 protein: CASSLPMSTEAFF

V gene: TRBV19
D gene: .
J gene: TRBJ2-1
clone size: .
CDR3 DNA: TGTGCCAGTAGTAGAGTCTTCTGGGCGGACCTCTACAATGAGCAGTTCTTC
CDR3 protein: CASSRVFWADLYNEQFF

V gene: TRBV5-1
D gene: .
J gene: TRBJ1-1
clone size: .
CDR3 DNA: TGCGCCAGCAGCGCATGGGGACAGAACACTGAAGCTTTCTTT
CDR3 protein: CASSAWGQNTEAFF

V gene: TRBV2
D gene: .
J gene: TRBJ1-5
clone size: few
CDR3 DNA: TGTGCCAGCAGAAACAGGGTTGGACAGCCCCAGCATTTT
CDR3 protein: CASRNRVGQPQHF

V gene: TRBV18
D gene: .
J gene: TRBJ2-4
clone size: .
CDR3 DNA: TGTGCCAGCTCACCACGGGCAGGTCTAGCCAAAAACATTCAGTACTTC
CDR3 protein: CASSPRAGLAKNIQYF

V gene: TRBV4-1
D gene: TRBD2
J gene: TRBJ2-7
clone size: .
CDR3 DNA: TGCGCCAGCAGCGAGCGGGGGTACGAGCAGTACTTC
CDR3 protein: CASSERGYEQYF

V gene: TRBV5-1
D gene: .
J gene: TRBJ2-5
clone size: .
CDR3 DNA: TGCGCCAGCAGCCCGGCCGGAGAAGAGACCCAGTACTTC
CDR3 protein: CASSPAGEETQYF

V gene: TRBV25-1
D gene: .
J gene: TRBJ2-7
clone size: .
CDR3 DNA: TGTGCCAGCAGTGAATATTTCTCCCAACCGTACTTC
CDR3 protein: CASSEYFSQPYF

V gene: TRBV18
D gene: .
J gene: TRBJ1-4
clone size: once
CDR3 DNA: TGTGCCAGCTCGCCCAATGGACAGACTAATGAAAAACTGTTTTTT
CDR3 protein: CASSPNGQTNEKLFF

V gene: TRBV5-4
D gene: .
J gene: TRBJ2-3
clone size: once
CDR3 DNA: TGTGCCAGCAGCTTGGTTGCGGGATGGAGCACAGATACGCAGTATTTT
CDR3 protein: CASSLVAGWSTDTQYF

V gene: TRBV28
D gene: TRBD2
J gene: TRBJ2-7
clone size: few
CDR3 DNA: TGTGCCAGCTCTAATTTAGCGGGAGGCAAATACGAGCAGTACTTC
CDR3 protein: CASSNLAGGKYEQYF

V gene: TRBV5-1
D gene: .
J gene: TRBJ2-4
clone size: .
CDR3 DNA: TGCGCCAGCAGCTTGGCACCCAAAAACATTCAGTACTTC
CDR3 protein: CASSLAPKNIQYF

V gene: TRBV20-1
D gene: .
J gene: TRBJ1-1
clone size: .
CDR3 DNA: TGCAGTGCTAGTGGGGGCACTGAAGCTTTCTTT
CDR3 protein: CSASGGTEAFF

V gene: TRBV5-1
D gene: .
J gene: TRBJ2-2
clone size: .
CDR3 DNA: TGCGCCAGCAGCTGGACAAGCGAGGGCACCGGGGAGCTGTTTTTT
CDR3 protein: CASSWTSEGTGELFF

V gene: TRBV30
D gene: .
J gene: TRBJ1-1
clone size: .
CDR3 DNA: TGTGCCTGGAGTAAGGGCGCTGAAGCTTTCTTT
CDR3 protein: CAWSKGAEAFF

V gene: TRBV28
D gene: .
J gene: TRBJ1-5
clone size: .
CDR3 DNA: TGTGCCAGCAGTTTCGATCAGCCCCAGCATTTT
CDR3 protein: CASSFDQPQHF

V gene: TRBV13
D gene: .
J gene: TRBJ2-3
clone size: .
CDR3 DNA: TGTGCCAGCAGCTCCACTCCGGGGCCGGGGGGCGATACGCAGTATTTT
CDR3 protein: CASSSTPGPGGDTQYF

V gene: TRBV7-2
D gene: .
J gene: TRBJ2-6
clone size: .
CDR3 DNA: TGTGCCAGCAGCTTAGGCCAGGGAAGCCCTGGGGCCAACGTCCTGACTTTC
CDR3 protein: CASSLGQGSPGANVLTF